The next 29 T cell receptor beta chains were all read from a single sample in a study of blood T cell repertoires in COVID-19. The repertoire was sequenced with immunoSEQ multiplex PCR; TCRdb's copy has only in-frame clones and lacks some. The top ten clones hold approximately 0.65% of a sample with about 440,000 clones, 90% of them seen once. Sequencing used PBMCs or T cells enriched from blood (not recorded which). The source is a man between 18 and 35 years old who had recovered from COVID-19.

V usage is TRBV3-1 (or the pseudogene TRBV3-2) and J usage is TRBJ2-7, with D maybe TRBD2 (5 bases). Germline V gene lookup returns CDR1 LGHDT and CDR2 YNNKEL (reference sequence). Trimming stripped 4 bases from V and 6 bases from J, with 16 bases between. This CDR3 is built from 14 residues. CDR3 in DNA: TGTGCCAGCAGCCCCCTCGAGGGAGCCACCGAGCAGTACTTC. Encoded protein: CASSPLEGATEQYF.

J is TRBJ2-3 and V is TRBV5-1, with 10 bases matching TRBD2. Germline CDR1 and CDR2: SGHRS and YFSETQ. CDR3 length: 18 amino acids. Unmatched junction bases numbered 14, after V lost 3 bases and J lost 4 bases. As DNA, the CDR3 is TGCGCCAGCAGCTCCACTTGGACTAGCGGACACTCCTCAGATACGCAGTATTTT. Translating it yields CASSSTWTSGHSSDTQYF.

This sequence joins TRBV29-1 and TRBJ1-2; the D gene is possibly TRBD1 (5 bases). Trimming removed 4 bases at V and 1 base at J, with 10 bases between. Germline CDR1 SQVTM, CDR2 ANQGSEA. CDR3 length: 13 amino acids. Here the CDR3 DNA reads TGCAGCGTTGGACAGCTGTATAACTATGGCTACACCTTC. Its protein product is CSVGQLYNYGYTF.

This chain connects TRBV28 to TRBJ2-7; D remains ambiguous. The CDR3 consists of 12 residues. Germline values: CDR1 MDHEN, CDR2 SYDVKM. Trimming left V 5 bases short and J 2 bases short, with 7 bases between. The CDR3 here is CASSLLPYEQYF. The CDR3 coding sequence is TGTGCCAGCAGTCTACTACCCTACGAGCAGTACTTC.

CDR3 sequence (DNA): TGCAGCGCCTCGATCCAGGGCCCCCCTGATGAAAAACTGTTTTTT. Its protein is CSASIQGPPDEKLFF. This chain links TRBV29-1 with TRBJ1-4, with a tentative D call TRBD1 (5 bases). This CDR3 spans 15 amino acids. V gave up 7 bases and J gave up 6 bases, with 21 bases separating them. Germline values: CDR1 SQVTM, CDR2 ANQGSEA.

This sequence joins TRBV19 and TRBJ2-7, with TRBD2 as a possible D gene (6 bases). V was pared by 5 bases and J by 2 bases, with 19 bases between. From germline, CDR1 is LNHDA and CDR2 SQIVND (reference sequence). CDR3 length equals 16 residues. The CDR3 coding sequence is TGTGCCAGTAGTCGCGGGGTTGAGCTTAGCGCCTACGAGCAGTACTTC. Encoded protein: CASSRGVELSAYEQYF.

This clone was detected a few times. The CDR3 loop is CASSGNRDQPQHF. As DNA, the CDR3 is TGTGCCAGCAGCGGGAACAGGGATCAGCCCCAGCATTTT. The chain carries TRBV2 and TRBJ1-5; weak D call: TRBD1 (6 bases). Germline values: CDR1 SNHLY, CDR2 FYNNEI. The CDR3 extends over 13 amino acids. V was clipped by 6 bases and J by 5 bases, with 11 bases between them.

This clone was observed a handful of times. The chain recombines TRBV28 with TRBJ1-6, with 9 bases fitting TRBD1. Germline loops: CDR1 MDHEN, CDR2 SYDVKM. The CDR3 totals 15 residues. The V and J ends lost 5 bases and 9 bases, in that order; junction bases with no gene match: 8. The CDR3 nucleotides are TGTGCCAGCAGTCCACCGGACAGGGGAAGTTCACCCCTCCACTTT. It yields the protein CASSPPDRGSSPLHF.

The chain has TRBV5-4 and TRBJ2-2; TRBD1 matches 9 bases. After removal of 0 bases from V and 17 bases from J, the junction contained 8 bases not matched to a gene. Germline V gene sequence: CDR1 SGHNT, CDR2 YYREEE (reference sequence). The length of the CDR3 is 13 residues. The CDR3 protein is CASSLVPETGGFF. The CDR3 DNA reads TGTGCCAGCAGCTTGGTGCCTGAGACAGGGGGATTTTTT.

The V and J genes are TRBV19 and TRBJ2-1; 7 positions agree with TRBD2. Trimming at V came to 0 bases and at J to 1 base, leaving 3 bases not matched to a gene. CDR1 LNHDA and CDR2 SQIVND come from the germline V gene (reference sequence). This CDR3 region has 16 residues. The CDR3 loop is CASSIEASGSYNEQFF. The CDR3 DNA reads as TGTGCCAGTAGTATAGAGGCTAGCGGATCCTACAATGAGCAGTTCTTC.

The rearrangement joins TRBV5-1 to TRBJ1-4; D unclear. CDR1 SGHRS and CDR2 YFSETQ come from the germline V gene. Trimming removed 9 bases from V and 8 bases from J, with 17 bases in between. This CDR3 comprises 13 residues. As DNA, the CDR3 is TGCGCCACCTCGAGAGGCGGAGGCGAAAAACTGTTTTTT. Translation: CATSRGGGEKLFF. The whole variable domain, filled in from reference TRBV5-1 and TRBJ1-4, reads KAGVTQTPRYLIKTRGQQVTLSCSPISGHRSVSWYQQTPGQGLQFLFEYFSETQRNKGNFPGRFSGRQFSNSRSEMNVSTLELGDSALYLCATSRGGGEKLFFGSGTQLSVL.

The CDR3 DNA reads as TGTGCCACCAGCAGTCCGCGTACTAATGAAAAACTGTTTTTT. It encodes CATSSPRTNEKLFF. The rearrangement links TRBV15 to TRBJ1-4; D is unclear. Deletions cut 3 bases from V and 2 bases from J, with 7 bases between. The CDR3 is 14 amino acids. From germline, CDR1 is LNHNV and CDR2 YYDKDF (reference sequence). The whole variable domain, remainder taken from reference TRBV15 and TRBJ1-4, is DAMVIQNPRYQVTQFGKPVTLSCSQTLNHNVMYWYQQKSSQAPKLLFHYYDKDFNNEADTPDNFQSRRPNTSFCFLDIRSPGLGDTAMYLCATSSPRTNEKLFFGSGTQLSVL.

The chain combines TRBV29-1 with TRBJ1-2; D might be TRBD1 (6 bases). Germline CDR1 and CDR2: SQVTM and ANQGSEA. Trimming stripped 6 bases from V and 3 bases from J, with 11 bases between. CDR3 size: 12 residues. The CDR3 loop reads CSVPRGDYGYTF. CDR3 sequence (DNA): TGCAGCGTACCCAGGGGAGACTATGGCTACACCTTC. Full variable domain (rest looked up from reference TRBV29-1 and TRBJ1-2): SAVISQKPSRDICQRGTSLTIQCQVDSQVTMMFWYRQQPGQSLTLIATANQGSEATYESGFVIDKFPISRPNLTFSTLTVSNMSPEDSSIYLCSVPRGDYGYTFGSGTRLTVV.

The V and J genes are TRBV9 and TRBJ2-2; no definite D call. The V end lost 0 bases, the J end lost 3 bases, and 12 bases lay between the germline ends. The CDR3 runs 16 residues. In germline, CDR1 is SGDLS, CDR2 YYNGEE. Here the CDR3 reads CASSVGGRLDTGELFF. The CDR3 DNA sequence: TGTGCCAGCAGCGTAGGTGGGCGCCTTGACACCGGGGAGCTGTTTTTT. Filled out from reference TRBV9 and TRBJ2-2, the complete variable domain reads DSGVTQTPKHLITATGQRVTLRCSPRSGDLSVYWYQQSLDQGLQFLIQYYNGEERAKGNILERFSAQQFPDLHSELNLSSLELGDSALYFCASSVGGRLDTGELFFGEGSRLTVL.

Only a few counts were recorded for this clone. This chain connects TRBV11-3 to TRBJ2-1; D might be TRBD2 (5 bases). CDR1 is SGHNT and CDR2 is YENEEA in the germline V gene. Trimming pared 5 bases from V and 10 bases from J, leaving 9 bases between. The CDR3 contains 11 residues. CDR3 sequence: CASSASGEQFF. DNA for the CDR3: TGTGCCAGCAGCGCGAGCGGAGAGCAGTTCTTC.

CDR3 in DNA: TGTGCCAGTAAAGGCAGGACTAGCACAGATACGCAGTATTTT. This translates into CASKGRTSTDTQYF. The chain recombines TRBV19 with TRBJ2-3; D possibly corresponds to TRBD2 (5 bases). V was clipped by 7 bases and J by 0 bases, with 11 bases between them. Germline loops: CDR1 LNHDA, CDR2 SQIVND (reference sequence). This CDR3 spans 14 amino acids.

V is TRBV6-2 or TRBV6-3 and J is TRBJ2-3, with 9 bases identical to TRBD2. Germline V gene lookup returns CDR1 MNHEY and CDR2 SVGEGT. The CDR3 covers 20 residues. Trimming removed 2 bases from V and 4 bases from J; junction bases left unmatched: 19. In DNA form, the CDR3 reads TGTGCCAGCAGTTACCCCCGGTCGGGGCGGGGGGGCGTTGCCTCAGATACGCAGTATTTT. Its translation is CASSYPRSGRGGVASDTQYF.

With regard to this clone: The same CDR3 also results from other DNA sequences found in this sample. The chain recombines TRBV9 with TRBJ1-2, with TRBD1 matching over 8 bases. This CDR3 has 14 residues. The J segment lost 4 bases and the V segment lost 2 bases, leaving 4 bases of the junction unmatched. The V gene's germline CDR1 is SGDLS and CDR2 YYNGEE. CDR3 loop: CASSVDRGSYGYTF. Written as DNA, the CDR3 is TGTGCCAGCAGCGTTGACAGGGGTAGCTATGGCTACACCTTC.

The chain combines TRBV5-4 with TRBJ2-1; a weak D match, TRBD2 (5 bases). V lost 4 bases and J lost 5, with 10 bases in between. The CDR3 is 13 residues long. Looked up from germline, CDR1 is SGHNT and CDR2 is YYREEE (reference sequence). CDR3 protein: CASSTTGNNEQFF. Here the CDR3 DNA reads TGTGCCAGCAGCACCACCGGGAACAATGAGCAGTTCTTC.

The rearrangement uses TRBV12-5 and TRBJ1-2; D is undetermined. CDR3 length equals 15 residues. Between the trimmed V and J ends, which lost 7 bases and 6 bases, there was a span of 21 bases. Germline V lookup: CDR1 LGHNT, CDR2 FRNRAP. CDR3 bases: TGTGCTAGTGTCCCCACGCCACGGGGTCCCAATGGCTACACCTTC. It yields the protein CASVPTPRGPNGYTF.

The chain recombines TRBV7-2 with TRBJ1-1; 8 nucleotides match TRBD1. The CDR3 is made up of 14 amino acids. CDR1 and CDR2 (germline): SGHTA, FQGNSA. J gave up 1 base and V 3 bases, and 1 base lay outside the gene matches. The chain's CDR3 is CASSFDRGNTEAFF. The CDR3 coding sequence is TGTGCCAGCAGCTTCGACAGGGGGAACACTGAAGCTTTCTTT.

The chain couples TRBV30 to TRBJ2-7, with D possibly matching TRBD2 (6 bases). The CDR3 consists of 15 residues. Germline V lookup: CDR1 GTSNPN, CDR2 SVGIG (reference sequence). V was pared by 2 bases and J by 4 bases, with 18 bases between. CDR3 region: CAWSRGSGAQYEQYF. In nucleotides, the CDR3 is TGTGCCTGGAGTCGGGGTAGCGGCGCCCAGTACGAGCAGTACTTC.

The chain links TRBV5-5 to TRBJ2-7; maybe TRBD2 (6 bases). The V end lost 6 bases, the J end lost 4 bases, and 20 bases lay between the germline ends. There are 15 residues in the CDR3. CDR1 and CDR2 from the germline V gene are SGHKS and YYEKEE (reference sequence). For the CDR3, the DNA is TGTGCCAGCACCCGAGACGGGACTGTTTTTTACGAGCAGTACTTC. Encoded protein: CASTRDGTVFYEQYF.

The chain couples TRBV12-3 or TRBV12-4 to TRBJ2-5; possible D gene TRBD1, 5 bases. V was pared by 3 bases and J by 5 bases, with 10 bases between. CDR3 length: 13 residues. CDR3 residues: CASSLGRSETQYF. CDR3 coding DNA: TGTGCCAGCAGTTTGGGGCGCTCGGAGACCCAGTACTTC.

CDR3 nucleotides: TGTGCCAGCAGCGCGGACGGGGATTCTGGAAACACCATATATTTT. It codes for CASSADGDSGNTIYF. The rearrangement uses TRBV9 and TRBJ1-3; D gene uncertain. Deletions cut 3 bases from V and 1 base from J, with 11 bases between. Germline values: CDR1 SGDLS, CDR2 YYNGEE. This CDR3 region has 15 residues.

V gene TRBV27 combines with J gene TRBJ1-3; no definite D call. This CDR3 comprises 15 residues. Germline assignment: CDR1 MNHEY and CDR2 SMNVEV (reference sequence). Trimming removed 7 bases at V and 0 bases at J, with 13 bases between. The CDR3 reads CASKKGLSSGNTIYF. For the CDR3, the DNA is TGTGCCAGCAAAAAAGGACTGAGCTCTGGAAACACCATATATTTT.

The gene calls are TRBV5-1 and TRBJ2-3, with a possible D match to TRBD1 (6 bases). V was clipped by 0 bases and J by 8 bases, with 7 bases between them. The CDR3 contains 12 residues. Germline loops: CDR1 SGHRS, CDR2 YFSETQ. CDR3 nucleotides: TGCGCCAGCAGCTTGGAAGGGGGTACGCAGTATTTT. Protein sequence: CASSLEGGTQYF.

The V and J genes are TRBV5-4 and TRBJ2-5; the match to TRBD2 covers 14 bases. The J segment lost 7 bases and the V segment lost 4 bases, leaving 6 bases of the junction unmatched. This CDR3 is 15 amino acids long. CDR1 is SGHNT, CDR2 YYREEE, per germline (reference sequence). CDR3 sequence: CASSGTSGRSGTQYF. The CDR3 region has the DNA TGTGCCAGCAGCGGGACTAGCGGGAGAAGTGGGACCCAGTACTTC. Drawing the rest from reference TRBV5-4 and TRBJ2-5, the complete variable domain is ETGVTQSPTHLIKTRGQQVTLRCSSQSGHNTVSWYQQALGQGPQFIFQYYREEENGRGNFPPRFSGLQFPNYSSELNVNALELDDSALYLCASSGTSGRSGTQYFGPGTRLLVL.

Concerning this clone itself: Within the sample, other DNA sequences also encode this same CDR3. This rearrangement joins TRBV7-9 to TRBJ1-1; 7 bases line up with TRBD1. Germline V gene lookup returns CDR1 SEHNR and CDR2 FQNEAQ (reference sequence). V gave up 2 bases and J gave up 2 bases; unmatched junction bases: 2. This CDR3 has 14 residues. This chain's CDR3 is CASSLTGVNTEAFF. CDR3 sequence (DNA): TGTGCCAGCAGCTTAACAGGGGTAAACACTGAAGCTTTCTTT.